Below, 6 T cell receptor beta chains from the same sample are listed, as sequenced in a study of blood T cell repertoires in COVID-19. Using immunoSEQ multiplex PCR, the repertoire was profiled, and TCRdb retains in-frame clones only, with some absent. The data show about 140,000 clones, around 83% seen once. Sequenced sample: peripheral blood. The receptors derive from a woman older than 75 with acute or convalescent COVID-19.

The chain has TRBV27 and TRBJ2-1; 11 positions match TRBD2. V was pared by 6 bases and J by 12 bases, with 4 bases of the junction left unmatched. The length of the CDR3 is 12 residues. CDR1 MNHEY and CDR2 SMNVEV come from the germline V gene (reference sequence). CDR3 in DNA: TGTGCCAGCAGCCCTGGGACTAGCGGGCAGTTCTTC. Residues: CASSPGTSGQFF.

The chain joins TRBV5-8 to TRBJ1-1, with 8 bases identical to TRBD1. CDR3 length equals 15 residues. Looked up from germline, CDR1 is SGHTS and CDR2 is YDEGEE. Losses at the gene ends were 2 bases for V and 5 bases for J; bases not matched to a gene: 8. In DNA form, the CDR3 reads TGTGCCAGCAGCTTCCAGGGGGCTGTTGGGACTGAAGCTTTCTTT. Residues: CASSFQGAVGTEAFF.

The chain recombines TRBV4-1 with TRBJ1-4, with 9 nucleotides matching TRBD1. CDR3 length: 16 amino acids. The V gene end was trimmed by 4 bases and the J gene end by 5 bases; junction bases not matched to a gene: 8. The germline CDR1 and CDR2 sequences are MGHRA and YSYEKL. Written as DNA, the CDR3 is TGCGCCAGCAGCCTCAACCCCGGGACAGGGAATGAAAAACTGTTTTTT. This gives the protein CASSLNPGTGNEKLFF.

This chain's CDR3 is CASSLLDRADYGYTF. For the CDR3, the DNA is TGTGCCAGCAGCTTGCTGGACAGGGCGGACTATGGCTACACCTTC. The chain is built from TRBV7-9 and TRBJ1-2, with 8 bases lining up with TRBD1. Trimming at V came to 3 bases and at J to 3 bases, leaving 6 bases not matched to a gene. The germline gives CDR1 SEHNR, CDR2 FQNEAQ (reference sequence). The CDR3 spans 15 residues.

The rearrangement uses TRBV4-1 and TRBJ1-1; TRBD1 agrees at 7 bases. With V trimmed by 2 bases and J by 1 base, 1 base remained unmatched. The CDR3 has 14 residues. Germline-derived CDR1 and CDR2 are MGHRA and YSYEKL. The CDR3 spells CASSQNRGNTEAFF. CDR3 coding DNA: TGCGCCAGCAGCCAAAACAGGGGGAACACTGAAGCTTTCTTT.

The V call is TRBV5-6, the J call TRBJ1-5, with a tentative D call TRBD1 (6 bases). Germline CDR1 reads SGHDT; CDR2 reads YYEEEE. This CDR3 region has 16 residues. Trimming left V 4 bases short and J 0 bases short, with 14 bases between. CDR3 nucleotides: TGTGCCAGCAGCCCTTACAGGGAAGGTAGCAATCAGCCCCAGCATTTT. Its protein is CASSPYREGSNQPQHF. The variable domain in full, completed from reference TRBV5-6 and TRBJ1-5, reads DAGVTQSPTHLIKTRGQQVTLRCSPKSGHDTVSWYQQALGQGPQFIFQYYEEEERQRGNFPDRFSGHQFPNYSSELNVNALLLGDSALYLCASSPYREGSNQPQHFGDGTRLSIL.